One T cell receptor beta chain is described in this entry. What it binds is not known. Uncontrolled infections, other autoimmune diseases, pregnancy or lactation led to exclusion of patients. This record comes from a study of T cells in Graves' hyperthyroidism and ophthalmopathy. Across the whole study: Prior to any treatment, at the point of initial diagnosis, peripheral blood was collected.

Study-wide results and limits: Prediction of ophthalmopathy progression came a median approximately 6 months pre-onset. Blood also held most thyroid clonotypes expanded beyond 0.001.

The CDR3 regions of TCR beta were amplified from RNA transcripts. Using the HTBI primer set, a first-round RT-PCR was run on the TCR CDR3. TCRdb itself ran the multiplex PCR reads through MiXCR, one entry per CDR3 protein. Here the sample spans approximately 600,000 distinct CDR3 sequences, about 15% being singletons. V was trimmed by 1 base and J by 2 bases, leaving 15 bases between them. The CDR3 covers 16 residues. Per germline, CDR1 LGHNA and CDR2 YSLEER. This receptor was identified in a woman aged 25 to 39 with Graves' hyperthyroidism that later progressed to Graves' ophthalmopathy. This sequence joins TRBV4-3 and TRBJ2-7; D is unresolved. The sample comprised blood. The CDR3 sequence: CASSQAPTVSAYEQYF. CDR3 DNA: TGCGCCAGCAGCCAAGCACCGACCGTGTCGGCCTACGAGCAGTACTTC.